The source of this TCR beta chain is a study of a mutant IDH1 vaccine in newly diagnosed glioma. Turning to this clone: Antigen unknown.

Generated by immunoSEQ multiplex PCR, the TCRdb table keeps only in-frame clones and is missing some. Of about 82,000 clones listed, approximately 85% are singletons. General study findings and limits: In roughly 93% of patients, immune responses induced by the vaccine occurred.

CDR3 length: 15 residues. V trimming: 2 bases; J trimming: 3 bases; junction bases outside the gene matches: 4. Germline CDR1 and CDR2: SNHLY and FYNNEI. Indicated time point: week 23, last vaccination. Each dose delivered 300 ug of mutant IDH1 20-mer peptide subcutaneously with imiquimod. This chain joins TRBV2 and TRBJ2-3; the match to TRBD1 covers 8 bases. The TCR comes from a young man with glioma. Some clones in this sample may be carry-over from other donors' samples. The sequences come from PBMCs, collected from a glioma patient whose treatment included an IDH1 peptide vaccine. In nucleotides, the CDR3 is TGTGCCAGCAGTGAATCTCAGGGGGCAACAGATACGCAGTATTTT. It encodes CASSESQGATDTQYF.